Described below is a single TCR beta chain sequence and its context. The source of the sample is a study of blood T cell repertoires in COVID-19. Study in general: Nucleic acid was either cDNA or gDNA, and it came from T cells, B-cell-depleted T cells, or PBMCs.

Per the original methods: For nucleated cells, counts were estimated from reference gene primer amplification. Measured with immunoSEQ multiplex PCR; TCRdb has only the in-frame clones, and not every one. The V and J calls and clone size come from that table; D and trimming were worked out from the DNA. This sample carries tens of thousands of clones, approximately 91% of them seen once, and the ten largest clones take roughly 21%. V gave up 8 bases and J gave up 4 bases; unmatched junction bases: 7. CDR1 and CDR2 (germline): ENHRY, SYGVKD. CDR3 length: 13 residues. This TCR was recovered from a man aged 50-60 years with active COVID-19. Sequenced: peripheral blood. The chain carries TRBV10-3 and TRBJ1-2, with 7 bases matching TRBD1. As DNA, the CDR3 is TGTGCCATCGAGGACAGGAATCGCTATGGCTACACCTTC. It encodes CAIEDRNRYGYTF.